These 23 T cell receptor beta chains came from one sample sequenced in a study of STAT3 mutations in large granular lymphocyte leukemia. General study findings and limits: In T-cell large granular lymphocyte leukemia, about half of patients showed multiple immunodominant subclonotypes.

Produced via immunoSEQ multiplex PCR; TCRdb's table is partial and in-frame only. This sample has around 17,000 clones, with 84% found just once. Antigens of these TCRs are unknown. The sample taken for sequencing was peripheral blood mononuclear cells. These receptor sequences come from a man in his fifties or sixties with T-cell large granular lymphocyte leukemia. Some clones in this sample may be carry-over from other donors' samples.

V and J are TRBV28 and TRBJ2-7, with a tentative D call TRBD1 (6 bases). V shed 5 bases and J shed 3 bases, with 11 bases lying between them. CDR1 MDHEN and CDR2 SYDVKM come from the germline V gene. This CDR3 comprises 13 residues. CDR3 protein: CASSPRGLYEQYF. The CDR3 DNA reads as TGTGCCAGCAGTCCCAGGGGTCTCTACGAGCAGTACTTC.

The chain couples TRBV5-1 to TRBJ2-3; D not resolved. V was clipped by 0 bases and J by 5 bases, with 7 bases between them. The CDR3 runs to 13 residues. CDR1 and CDR2 from the germline V gene are SGHRS and YFSETQ. The CDR3 reads CASSLGFEDTQYF. CDR3 nucleotides: TGCGCCAGCAGCTTGGGGTTTGAAGATACGCAGTATTTT.

Note on this clone: This CDR3 is also generated by other DNA sequences in the sample. This rearrangement joins TRBV7-2 to TRBJ1-1, with D uncertain. This CDR3 has 14 amino acids. V lost 6 bases and J lost 0, with 11 bases in between. Germline CDR1 is SGHTA and CDR2 is FQGNSA. In DNA, the CDR3 is TGTGCCAGCAGTTATGACACGTTGAACACTGAAGCTTTCTTT. This translates into CASSYDTLNTEAFF.

CDR3 coding DNA: TGTGCCAGCAGCTCTCAGGGAGGATGGTCCTACGAGCAGTACTTC. It encodes CASSSQGGWSYEQYF. The chain uses TRBV7-2 and TRBJ2-7; a weak D match, TRBD2 (6 bases). There are 15 residues in the CDR3. Germline assignment: CDR1 SGHTA and CDR2 FQGNSA. V was shortened by 4 bases and J by 1 base, with 14 bases between the two germline ends.

The chain has TRBV5-1 and TRBJ1-1; possibly TRBD1 for D (6 bases). Germline lookup yields CDR1 SGHRS and CDR2 YFSETQ. Trimming shortened V by 6 bases and J by 3 bases, and 15 bases separated the two germline ends. This CDR3 is 14 amino acids long. CDR3: CASKGGTIDTEAFF. Here the CDR3 DNA reads TGCGCCAGCAAAGGGGGGACAATCGACACTGAAGCTTTCTTT. The full variable domain, its missing parts supplied by reference TRBV5-1 and TRBJ1-1, is KAGVTQTPRYLIKTRGQQVTLSCSPISGHRSVSWYQQTPGQGLQFLFEYFSETQRNKGNFPGRFSGRQFSNSRSEMNVSTLELGDSALYLCASKGGTIDTEAFFGQGTRLTVV.

The V and J genes are TRBV4-1 and TRBJ1-1; no reliable D call. CDR1 MGHRA and CDR2 YSYEKL come from the germline V gene. V gave up 4 bases and J gave up 0 bases, with 9 bases separating them. This CDR3 is built from 14 residues. CDR3: CASSRGSVNTEAFF. The CDR3 nucleotides read TGCGCCAGCAGCCGCGGGTCAGTGAACACTGAAGCTTTCTTT.

The chain uses TRBV2 and TRBJ2-6; D is unresolved. The CDR3 is 18 residues long. V was shortened by 5 bases and J by 1 base, with 18 bases between the two germline ends. Germline V gives CDR1 SNHLY, CDR2 FYNNEI. This CDR3 is CASSPRTSFGSGANVLTF. Written as DNA, the CDR3 is TGTGCCAGCAGTCCTAGGACGTCTTTTGGATCTGGGGCCAACGTCCTGACTTTC.

The CDR3 DNA is TGCGCCAGCAGCCAAGGGTGGACTAGCGGGTCAGAGACCCAGTACTTC. It is translated as CASSQGWTSGSETQYF. The chain couples TRBV4-1 to TRBJ2-5; the match to TRBD2 covers 11 bases. Germline-derived CDR1 and CDR2 are MGHRA and YSYEKL. Trimming at V came to 1 base and at J to 4 bases, leaving 5 bases not matched to a gene. This CDR3 spans 16 amino acids.

The gene calls are TRBV7-2 and TRBJ2-7, with 13 positions matching TRBD2. Trimming removed 5 bases from V and 6 bases from J; junction bases left unmatched: 10. CDR1 and CDR2 from the germline V gene are SGHTA and FQGNSA. The CDR3 length is 16 residues. The CDR3 reads CASSARGTSGISEQYF. The DNA of the CDR3 is TGTGCCAGCAGCGCGCGGGGGACTAGCGGGATATCCGAGCAGTACTTC.

V and J are TRBV7-2 and TRBJ1-5; D not resolved. CDR1 is SGHTA and CDR2 is FQGNSA in the germline V gene. There are 15 residues in the CDR3. The germline V and J ends were trimmed by 2 bases and 0 bases, with 8 bases remaining between them. For the CDR3, the DNA is TGTGCCAGCAGCTTAAGGCCAGGTAGCAATCAGCCCCAGCATTTT. Its protein product is CASSLRPGSNQPQHF.

The chain combines TRBV29-1 with TRBJ1-1, with a tentative D call TRBD1 (6 bases). This CDR3 is built from 13 residues. V was clipped by 0 bases and J by 11 bases, with 16 bases between them. CDR1 and CDR2 from the germline V gene are SQVTM and ANQGSEA. CDR3 in amino acids: CSVEDLGGAAAFF. CDR3 nucleotide sequence: TGCAGCGTTGAAGATCTTGGGGGGGCGGCGGCTTTCTTT.

The chain joins TRBV7-6 to TRBJ1-6, with TRBD1 as a possible D gene (5 bases). Germline V gene lookup returns CDR1 SGHVS and CDR2 FNYEAQ. The length of the CDR3 is 16 residues. Deletions cut 1 base from V and 5 bases from J, with 12 bases between. The CDR3 DNA is TGTGCCAGCAGCTTAGTCTCAGGGCCAAATAATTCACCCCTCCACTTT. Protein: CASSLVSGPNNSPLHF.

This chain connects TRBV29-1 to TRBJ2-1, with a weak D call TRBD1 (6 bases). Per germline, CDR1 SQVTM and CDR2 ANQGSEA. V shed 7 bases and J shed 9 bases, with 16 bases lying between them. The length of the CDR3 is 12 residues. CDR3: CSGAAGQSEQFF. The CDR3 DNA sequence: TGCAGCGGCGCGGCCGGACAGAGTGAGCAGTTCTTC.

The V and J genes are TRBV6-5 and TRBJ1-2; TRBD1 matches 8 bases. Germline V gene data show CDR1 as MNHEY and CDR2 as SVGAGI. This CDR3 has 12 amino acids. V trimming: 7 bases; J trimming: 8 bases; junction bases outside the gene matches: 6. CDR3 nucleotides: TGTGCCAGCACCGATTCAGGGGGCGGCTACACCTTC. Protein product: CASTDSGGGYTF.

To note about this clone: This could be a read error, since a much larger clone is one nucleotide away. The identical CDR3 is also encoded by other nucleotide sequences in the sample. This rearrangement joins TRBV6-4 to TRBJ2-2; D is undetermined. The CDR3 extends over 13 amino acids. Germline V CDR1 and CDR2: MRHNA, SNTAGT. V lost 0 bases to trimming and J lost 3 bases, with 2 bases between them. This CDR3 is CASSDSDTGELFF. As DNA, the CDR3 is TGTGCCAGCAGTGACTCAGACACCGGGGAGCTGTTTTTT.

J is TRBJ2-1 and V is TRBV20-1; D not resolved. This CDR3 is built from 10 residues. Trimming shortened V by 3 bases and J by 5 bases, and 2 bases separated the two germline ends. The germline V gene has CDR1 DFQATT and CDR2 SNEGSKA (reference sequence). The CDR3: CSASDNEQFF. Written as DNA, the CDR3 is TGCAGTGCTAGCGACAATGAGCAGTTCTTC.

This clone was detected only a few times. The chain couples TRBV7-8 to TRBJ1-5; tentative D call: TRBD1 (5 bases). Germline CDR1 reads SGHVS; CDR2 reads FQNEAQ. V gave up 5 bases and J gave up 2 bases, with 16 bases separating them. The CDR3 is 16 amino acids. CDR3 region: CASSLGVPGGNQPQHF. Here the CDR3 DNA reads TGTGCCAGCAGCCTGGGGGTTCCCGGTGGCAATCAGCCCCAGCATTTT.

The chain uses TRBV5-1 and TRBJ2-2; D tentatively fits TRBD1 or TRBD2 (6 bases each). The CDR3 runs to 14 residues. Trimming left V 5 bases short and J 4 bases short, with 12 bases between. CDR1 is SGHRS and CDR2 is YFSETQ in the germline V gene. The CDR3 loop reads CASSFGGPTGELFF. For the CDR3, the DNA is TGCGCCAGCAGTTTCGGGGGCCCCACCGGGGAGCTGTTTTTT.

This clone was counted once. This sequence joins TRBV9 and TRBJ2-7; D possibly corresponds to TRBD2 (5 bases). V was shortened by 0 bases and J by 3 bases, with 7 bases between the two germline ends. Per germline, CDR1 SGDLS and CDR2 YYNGEE. The CDR3 is 13 residues long. The CDR3 DNA is TGTGCCAGCAGCGTAGCTGGGAGCTACGAGCAGTACTTC. Its translation: CASSVAGSYEQYF.

This clone is termed medium-sized. The chain recombines TRBV6-4 with TRBJ2-3; 10 positions agree with TRBD1. With V trimmed by 0 bases and J by 4 bases, 1 base remained unmatched. This CDR3 region has 15 residues. In germline, CDR1 is MRHNA, CDR2 SNTAGT. Here the CDR3 DNA reads TGTGCCAGCAGTGACTCGACAGGGGGCGCAGATACGCAGTATTTT. It yields the protein CASSDSTGGADTQYF.

The chain joins TRBV15 to TRBJ2-6; D unclear. The V end was cut by 0 bases, the J end by 0 bases, with 6 bases between. This CDR3 contains 16 residues. Germline values: CDR1 LNHNV, CDR2 YYDKDF (reference sequence). The CDR3 here is CATSRDPGSGANVLTF. Written as DNA, the CDR3 is TGTGCCACCAGCAGAGATCCGGGCTCTGGGGCCAACGTCCTGACTTTC.

V usage is TRBV4-1 and J usage is TRBJ2-7, with D possibly matching TRBD2 (6 bases). This CDR3 has 14 residues. The V end lost 1 base, the J end lost 5 bases, and 12 bases lay between the germline ends. Germline V gene data show CDR1 as MGHRA and CDR2 as YSYEKL. This CDR3 is CASSQVGGVHEQYF. The DNA for the CDR3 is TGCGCCAGCAGCCAAGTTGGCGGGGTCCACGAGCAGTACTTC.

The chain recombines TRBV10-3 with TRBJ1-3; D not certain. Trimming took off 6 bases at V and 0 bases at J, with 6 bases between the two ends. Germline V gene data show CDR1 as ENHRY and CDR2 as SYGVKD. The CDR3 is made up of 13 amino acids. This chain's CDR3 is CAIRDRSGNTIYF. CDR3 bases: TGTGCCATCAGGGACCGCTCTGGAAACACCATATATTTT.